Listed below are T cell receptor beta chains from one sample, sequenced in a study of blood T cell repertoires in COVID-19. Method: immunoSEQ multiplex PCR; TCRdb's copy keeps in-frame clones and lacks some. The sample includes under 300,000 clones, 87% seen only once; the top ten take 7.2%. The sequenced material came from peripheral blood. These receptors came from a man aged 55 to 70 who had recovered from COVID-19. Both conserved end residues are part of each CDR3. A D gene is named only where the DNA matches it firmly. Clone size, where shown, is once, few, many, or a class for clones that have expanded.

clone_size j_call v_call d_call cdr3_nt cdr3_aa
NA TRBJ2-3 TRBV10-3 TRBD1 TGTGCCATCAGTGGTGGACAGGGGAAAACAGATACGCAGTATTTT CAISGGQGKTDTQYF
NA TRBJ2-4 TRBV5-8 NA NA CASSWGAGAKYF
NA TRBJ2-3 TRBV5-6 TRBD1 TGTGCCAGCAGCCCAGACAGGGGGCAAACAGATACGCAGTATTTT CASSPDRGQTDTQYF
once TRBJ2-5 TRBV2 NA TGTGCCAGCAGGGACAGCACTAGGGGTGGAGGGACCCAGTACTTC CASRDSTRGGGTQYF
NA TRBJ2-1 TRBV5-1 NA TGCGCCAGCAGCTTCCAGGGTTTTGAGCAGTTCTTC CASSFQGFEQFF
NA TRBJ1-2 TRBV30 NA TGTGCCTGGAGTAGGGTCACAGGGAGCTATGGCTACACCTTC CAWSRVTGSYGYTF
NA TRBJ2-1 TRBV11-2 TRBD2 TGTGCCAGCAGCTTCAGTCTAGCGGGGGCCCCATCCTACAATGAGCAGTTCTTC CASSFSLAGAPSYNEQFF
NA TRBJ2-3 TRBV7-7 TRBD2 TGTGCCAGCAGCTTACGGGGCGGGGGATACACAGATACGCAGTATTTT CASSLRGGGYTDTQYF
NA TRBJ2-7 TRBV27 NA TGTGCCAGCAGCGTGAAAGGGGGCTCCTACGAGCAGTACTTC CASSVKGGSYEQYF
NA TRBJ2-2 TRBV4-1 NA TGCGCCAGCAGCCAAACAGGGCTAGCCACCGGGGAGCTGTTTTTT CASSQTGLATGELFF
NA TRBJ1-5 TRBV12-3/TRBV12-4 NA TGTGCCAGCAGTTTTCGCCTAGATCAGCCCCAGCATTTT CASSFRLDQPQHF
NA TRBJ1-2 TRBV6-6 NA TGTGCCAGCACGAGCGGGGAGGCAGGTGGCTACACCTTC CASTSGEAGGYTF
NA TRBJ2-3 TRBV12-5 NA TGTGCTAGTGGTTTGGTACGAGGGACTAGCACAGATACGCAGTATTTT CASGLVRGTSTDTQYF
NA TRBJ1-1 TRBV6-5 NA TGTGCCAGCAGTTACTCCGAGGGGGTCACTGAAGCTTTCTTT CASSYSEGVTEAFF
NA TRBJ2-3 TRBV5-1 NA TGCGCCAGCAGCTTGGCCGAGCAGGGTAATACGCAGTATTTT CASSLAEQGNTQYF
NA TRBJ1-6 TRBV12-5 NA TGTGCTAGTGGTCGGGGGGGCCTCGATAATTCACCCCTCCACTTT CASGRGGLDNSPLHF
once TRBJ2-3 TRBV6-6 NA TGTGCCAGCAGTTATGCGGATACGCAGTATTTT CASSYADTQYF
NA TRBJ1-1 TRBV30 NA TGTGCCTGGAGGCGGAAGGGGGTTTCGGCGGAAGCTTTCTTT CAWRRKGVSAEAFF
NA TRBJ1-6 TRBV6-5 NA TGTGCCAGCAGCCGCCCCGGTAATTCACCCCTCCACTTT CASSRPGNSPLHF
NA TRBJ2-5 TRBV3-1/TRBV3-2 NA TGTGCCAGCAGCCAACGGTGGGGAGGAGAGACCCAGTACTTC CASSQRWGGETQYF
NA TRBJ1-4 TRBV7-9 TRBD1 TGTGCCAGCAGTCCAGGGGGTGAAAAACTGTTTTTT CASSPGGEKLFF
NA TRBJ1-1 TRBV5-1 NA TGCGCCAGCAGCTTGGAGCAGGGGCAAAGAAAGACTGAAGCTTTCTTT CASSLEQGQRKTEAFF
NA TRBJ1-1 TRBV3-1/TRBV3-2 NA TGTGCCAGCAGCCAAGTGGGGGCGGCTTTCTTT CASSQVGAAFF
NA TRBJ1-2 TRBV24-1 NA TGTGCCACCAGTGATCCTAACAGGGTCTATGGCTACACCTTC CATSDPNRVYGYTF
NA TRBJ2-3 TRBV4-1 TRBD2 TGCGCCAGCAGCCAAGAAAGGGAGGGGCCCATGGCAGATACGCAGTATTTT CASSQEREGPMADTQYF
NA TRBJ1-6 TRBV5-6 TRBD1 TGTGCCAGCAGATTGTGGGCCCGGGACAGATATAATTCACCCCTCCACTTT CASRLWARDRYNSPLHF
once TRBJ1-1 TRBV6-5 NA TGTGCCAGCCACAGGCAGAACACTGAAGCTTTCTTT CASHRQNTEAFF
NA TRBJ2-3 TRBV5-1 NA TGCGCCAGCAGCTTGGATTTGCGGGGGCCAGATACGCAGTATTTT CASSLDLRGPDTQYF
NA TRBJ2-3 TRBV5-6 TRBD2 TGTGCCAGCAGCTTAGATGAGCGGGGTCTAACCACAGATACGCAGTATTTT CASSLDERGLTTDTQYF
NA TRBJ1-2 TRBV10-3 NA TGTGCCATCAGTGAGTCAGCTATCTATGGCTACACCTTC CAISESAIYGYTF
NA TRBJ2-7 TRBV24-1 NA TGTGCCCGCGGGCTCTACGAGCAGTACTTC CARGLYEQYF
few TRBJ2-5 TRBV2 TRBD1 TGTGCCAGCAGTGAGCGACAGGGGACAGGAGAGACCCAGTACTTC CASSERQGTGETQYF
NA TRBJ1-4 TRBV25-1 NA TGTGCCAGCAGTGAATACTCGGGGGGCGTTGAAAAACTGTTTTTT CASSEYSGGVEKLFF
NA TRBJ2-2 TRBV18 NA TGTGCCAGCTCCCACCGCCGGGACACCGCGTCCGGGGAGCTGTTTTTT CASSHRRDTASGELFF
NA TRBJ1-1 TRBV18 NA TGTGCCAGCTCACTTGGGGACATATTGAACACTGAAGCTTTCTTT CASSLGDILNTEAFF
NA TRBJ1-6 TRBV7-6 NA TGTGCCAGCAGCTTAGCGGCAGTTTATAATTCACCCCTCCACTTT CASSLAAVYNSPLHF
NA TRBJ2-5 TRBV1 NA TGCACCAGCAGCCACCTAAGACTAGCGGGGGGTTTTCAAGAGACCCAGTACTTC CTSSHLRLAGGFQETQYF
NA TRBJ2-1 TRBV23-1 TRBD2 TGCGCCACCCTACCTAGCGGGGGGGCGGAGTATAAATGGCAGTTCTTC CATLPSGGAEYKWQFF
NA TRBJ2-7 TRBV11-2 TRBD1 TGTGCCAGCTCCTCCTGGGACAGCAACTACGAGCAGTACTTC CASSSWDSNYEQYF
NA TRBJ2-3 TRBV25-1 NA TGTGCCAGCAGTGAAGGGGGGAGAAATACGCAGTATTTT CASSEGGRNTQYF
NA TRBJ1-1 TRBV5-1 TRBD1 TGCGCCAGCAGCTTGGAGGCAGGGGGGCGAACTGAAGCTTTCTTT CASSLEAGGRTEAFF
NA TRBJ1-6 TRBV3-1/TRBV3-2 TRBD1 TGTGCCAGCAGCCACGGAGACAGGGGTAATTCACCCCTCCACTTT CASSHGDRGNSPLHF
NA TRBJ2-3 TRBV18 NA TGTGCCAGCTCACCGGGAGAAACAGATACGCAGTATTTT CASSPGETDTQYF
NA TRBJ2-1 TRBV20-1 NA TGCAGTGCCCAGGTAATAGGGCAGTTCTTC CSAQVIGQFF
NA TRBJ1-1 TRBV2 NA TGTGCCAGCAGTGGAGAATCATACACTGAAGCTTTCTTT CASSGESYTEAFF
many TRBJ1-2 TRBV19 NA TGTGCCAGTAGTATTGTGGGACACGGCTACACCTTC CASSIVGHGYTF
NA TRBJ2-3 TRBV6-5 NA TGTGCCAGCAGACCCAGAGAGGGCGCCACAGATACGCAGTATTTT CASRPREGATDTQYF
NA TRBJ1-5 TRBV5-5 NA TGTGCCAGCAGCTTGTTTGAGGGTTCGAATCAGCCCCAGCATTTT CASSLFEGSNQPQHF
NA TRBJ2-3 TRBV4-2 TRBD1 TGTGCCAGCAGCCACCCTCCTGACAGGGGGATTACAGCAGATACGCAGTATTTT CASSHPPDRGITADTQYF